Described below is a single T cell receptor beta chain sequence and its context. The record originates from a study of PD-L1 blockade in urothelial cancer. The overall study: Median T cell yield from blood was over 130,000.

As to time point: pretreatment peripheral blood. This CDR3 region has 13 residues. Trimming shortened V by 4 bases and J by 8 bases, and 17 bases separated the two germline ends. Germline V gives CDR1 SQVTM, CDR2 ANQGSEA. This table comes from immunoSEQ multiplex PCR, and its TCRdb copy is limited to in-frame clones, with some not included. This table holds about 72,000 clones, 86% found once. Sample: PBMCs, taken around atezolizumab (anti-PD-L1) treatment. The chain uses TRBV29-1 and TRBJ1-2; D ambiguous. This receptor was obtained from a man aged 60 to 75 with urothelial cancer. The CDR3 DNA is TGCAGCGTTGGGGAGACTTTTAAGAGGGGCTACACCTTC. Translating it yields CSVGETFKRGYTF.